The next 5 T cell receptor beta chains were all read from a single sample in a study of neurological immune-mediated disorders. MiXCR, run by TCRdb on the 5' RACE reads, gives a single entry per CDR3 protein. The sample lists some 80,000 distinct CDR3 sequences, about 5% occurring once. Described time point: longitudinal time-point 2. The sample consisted of PBMCs. The receptors here all came from a woman aged 60-75 years with multiple sclerosis.

This clonotype was counted at least ten times. This sequence joins TRBV6-6 and TRBJ2-5, with TRBD2 identical over 7 bases. The germline V gene encodes CDR1 MNHNY and CDR2 SVGAGI (reference sequence). V shed 0 bases, J shed 5 bases, and the junction held 0 bases outside the gene matches. The CDR3 length is 13 residues. CDR3 sequence (DNA): TGTGCCAGCAGTTACTCGGGGGGGGAGACCCAGTACTTC. Translation: CASSYSGGETQYF.

This chain links TRBV11-3 with TRBJ2-2, with D uncertain. The CDR3 runs 14 residues. Germline V lookup: CDR1 SGHNT, CDR2 YENEEA. V dropped 0 bases and J dropped 7 bases, with 9 bases sitting between them. CDR3 protein: CASSLESRNGELFF. In DNA form, the CDR3 reads TGTGCCAGCAGCTTAGAGAGCAGGAACGGGGAGCTGTTTTTT.

This clonotype was seen repeatedly, ten times or more. The chain couples TRBV5-1 to TRBJ2-2; D might be TRBD1 (5 bases). This CDR3 region has 15 residues. Germline CDR1 and CDR2: SGHRS and YFSETQ. The V end lost 4 bases, the J end lost 1 base, and 11 bases lay between the germline ends. The CDR3 region is CASSTGHRNTGELFF. DNA of the CDR3: TGCGCCAGCAGCACCGGACACCGGAACACCGGGGAGCTGTTTTTT.

This clonotype was counted at least ten times. The rearrangement joins TRBV29-1 to TRBJ1-1; 7 nucleotides align to TRBD1. The CDR3 spans 14 residues. CDR1 and CDR2 from the germline V gene are SQVTM and ANQGSEA. With 2 bases clipped from V and 1 base from J, the junction kept 4 bases outside the gene matches. DNA of the CDR3: TGCAGCGTTGAAAAGGGGACAGCGAACACTGAAGCTTTCTTT. Translating gives CSVEKGTANTEAFF.

This clonotype appeared many times. The chain uses TRBV29-1 and TRBJ2-2; tentatively, D is TRBD1 or TRBD2 (5 bases each). This CDR3 contains 14 residues. In germline, CDR1 is SQVTM, CDR2 ANQGSEA. Deletions cut 4 bases from V and 4 bases from J, with 13 bases between. The CDR3 DNA sequence: TGCAGCGTTGGGCGAGGGGCCTCCACCGGGGAGCTGTTTTTT. Protein sequence: CSVGRGASTGELFF.